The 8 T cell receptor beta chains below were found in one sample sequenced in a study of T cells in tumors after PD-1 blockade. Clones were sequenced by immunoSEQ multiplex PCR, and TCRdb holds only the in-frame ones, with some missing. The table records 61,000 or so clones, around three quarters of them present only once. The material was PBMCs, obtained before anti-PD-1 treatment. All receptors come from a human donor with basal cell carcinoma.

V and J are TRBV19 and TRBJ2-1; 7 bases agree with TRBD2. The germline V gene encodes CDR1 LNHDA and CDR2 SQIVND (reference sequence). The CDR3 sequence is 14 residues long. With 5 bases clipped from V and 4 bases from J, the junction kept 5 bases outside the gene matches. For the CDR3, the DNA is TGTGCCAGTAGTCGCGGGGGTCTTTACAATGAGCAGTTCTTC. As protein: CASSRGGLYNEQFF.

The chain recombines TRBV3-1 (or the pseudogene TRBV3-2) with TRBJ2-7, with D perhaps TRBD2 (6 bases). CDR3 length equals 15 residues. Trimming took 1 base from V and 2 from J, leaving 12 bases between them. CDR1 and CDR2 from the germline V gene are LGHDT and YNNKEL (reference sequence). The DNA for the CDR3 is TGTGCCAGCAGCCAAGTGGCGGGGTCCCCCTACGAGCAGTACTTC. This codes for CASSQVAGSPYEQYF.

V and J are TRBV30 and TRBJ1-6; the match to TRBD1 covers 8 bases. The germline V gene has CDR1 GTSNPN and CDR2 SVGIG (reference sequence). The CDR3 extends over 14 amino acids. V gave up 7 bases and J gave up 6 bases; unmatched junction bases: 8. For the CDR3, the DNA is TGTGCCTCCACGACAGGGGCGAGTAATTCACCCCTCCACTTT. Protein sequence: CASTTGASNSPLHF.

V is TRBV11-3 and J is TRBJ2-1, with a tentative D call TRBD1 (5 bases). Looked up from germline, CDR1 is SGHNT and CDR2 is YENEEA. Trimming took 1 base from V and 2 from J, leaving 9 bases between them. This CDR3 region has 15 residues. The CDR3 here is CASSLGGQAYNEQFF. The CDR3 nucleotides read TGTGCCAGCAGCTTAGGAGGACAAGCCTACAATGAGCAGTTCTTC. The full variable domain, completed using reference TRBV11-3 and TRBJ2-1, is EAGVVQSPRYKIIEKKQPVAFWCNPISGHNTLYWYLQNLGQGPELLIRYENEEAVDDSQLPKDRFSAERLKGVDSTLKIQPAELGDSAVYLCASSLGGQAYNEQFFGPGTRLTVL.

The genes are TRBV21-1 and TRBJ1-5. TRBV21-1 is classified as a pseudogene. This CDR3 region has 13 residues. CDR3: CASSLVPNQPQHF. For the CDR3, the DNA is TGTGCCAGCAGTCTCGTCCCCAATCAGCCCCAGCATTTT.

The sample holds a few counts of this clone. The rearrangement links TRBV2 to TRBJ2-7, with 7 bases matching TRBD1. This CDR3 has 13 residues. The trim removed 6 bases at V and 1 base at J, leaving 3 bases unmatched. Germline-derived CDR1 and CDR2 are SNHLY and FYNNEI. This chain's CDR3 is CASRRTGSYEQYF. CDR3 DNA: TGTGCCAGCAGGAGGACAGGATCCTACGAGCAGTACTTC.

The CDR3 reads CASSVGTDSYEQYF. For the CDR3, the DNA is TGTGCCAGCAGCGTAGGGACAGACTCCTACGAGCAGTACTTC. This chain connects TRBV9 to TRBJ2-7, with D maybe TRBD1 (6 bases). Trimming left V 0 bases short and J 0 bases short, with 7 bases between. The CDR3 extends over 14 amino acids. The V gene's germline CDR1 is SGDLS and CDR2 YYNGEE. Full variable domain (remainder filled in from reference TRBV9 and TRBJ2-7): DSGVTQTPKHLITATGQRVTLRCSPRSGDLSVYWYQQSLDQGLQFLIQYYNGEERAKGNILERFSAQQFPDLHSELNLSSLELGDSALYFCASSVGTDSYEQYFGPGTRLTVT.

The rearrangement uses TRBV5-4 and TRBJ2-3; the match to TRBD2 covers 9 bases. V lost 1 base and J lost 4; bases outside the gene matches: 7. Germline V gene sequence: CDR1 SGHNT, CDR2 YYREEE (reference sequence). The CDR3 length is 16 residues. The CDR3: CASSLSLSGGADTQYF. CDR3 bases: TGTGCCAGCAGCTTGAGTCTTAGCGGGGGCGCAGATACGCAGTATTTT.